Only one count was recorded for the clone carrying this T cell receptor (beta chain). Its antigen is unidentified. 60 Vbeta and 13 Jbeta primers were used in PCR. Some clones are missing from TCRdb's copy, which holds only in-frame ones; the method was immunoSEQ multiplex PCR. Here the sample spans some 78,000 clones, approximately 80% being singletons. These data originate in a study of cytomegalovirus exposure and HLA in healthy donors. Study details: The Caucasian-associated ancestry cluster held 65% to 85% of 350 to 450 genotyped donors.

Germline loops: CDR1 SGHAT, CDR2 FQNNGV. This CDR3 spans 15 amino acids. V gave up 0 bases and J gave up 10 bases; unmatched junction bases: 8. The study, taken as a whole, reports: Beyond CMV serostatus, there was no information to go on about immune exposure. In a later analysis, common viral pathogens appeared linked to several of the most significant clusters. When analyzed later, a missense DCLRE1C variant was found to be linked to TCR beta V- and J-gene trimming.

This receptor was taken from a woman aged 50 to 60 in good health and CMV-seropositive. The chain links TRBV11-2 to TRBJ2-1, with 8 bases lining up with TRBD2. The sample comprised PBMCs. CDR3 coding DNA: TGTGCCAGCAGCTTAGATAGGACTAGCTTAGGAGAGCAGTTCTTC. Its translation: CASSLDRTSLGEQFF. Together with reference TRBV11-2 and TRBJ2-1, the CDR3 gives the full variable domain: EAGVAQSPRYKIIEKRQSVAFWCNPISGHATLYWYQQILGQGPKLLIQFQNNGVVDDSQLPKDRFSAERLKGVDSTLKIQPAKLEDSAVYLCASSLDRTSLGEQFFGPGTRLTVL.